This TCR beta chain was found in a study of blood T cells in healthy people across ages. General study points: Estimated diversity, derived from one million T cells, was regarded as an underestimate.

Each sample used at least 6.5 million PBMCs. The V and J ends lost 2 bases and 1 base, in that order; junction bases with no gene match: 5. Germline values: CDR1 DFQATT, CDR2 SNEGSKA (reference sequence). This CDR3 is built from 16 residues. The authors ran a second PCR of roughly 6 to 11 cycles using a sample-barcoded 5' primer and a J-beta primer mix. Each cDNA molecule received a tag from a template-switch adaptor that had 12 random nucleotides. Each CDR3 protein is one row after TCRdb ran MiXCR on the 5' RACE reads. The table records around 800,000 distinct CDR3 sequences, 62% of them present only once. As for this clonotype: The antigen is undetermined.

What was sequenced was blood. This receptor was obtained from a young man in good health. The chain combines TRBV20-1 with TRBJ1-4; 9 nucleotides agree with TRBD1. CDR3 sequence (DNA): TGCAGTGCTAGACTACAGGGGGCGCAAACTAATGAAAAACTGTTTTTT. It translates to CSARLQGAQTNEKLFF.